Following are 28 T cell receptor beta chains from one sample sequenced in a study of regulatory T cells in long-lasting Graves disease. As to time point: persistent/refractory GD, antithyroid drugs over 5 years with positive TRAb. Extracted RNA from PBMCs served as the source of the TCR library. HTBI primers from iRepertoire and Arm-PCR of CDR3 regions yielded the TCR beta libraries. Each CDR3 protein gets one entry after TCRdb re-called the multiplex PCR reads with MiXCR. Of hundreds of thousands of distinct CDR3 sequences in the sample, about a fifth were seen once. Sequencing used peripheral blood mononuclear cells (PBMCs), obtained when the disease was refractory, from a patient treated with antithyroid drugs. Receptor source: a female donor with Graves disease.

The rearrangement links TRBV27 to TRBJ1-2; 8 bases match TRBD1. CDR1 is MNHEY, CDR2 SMNVEV, per germline (reference sequence). V lost 4 bases to trimming and J lost 6 bases; unmatched junction nucleotides: 13. This CDR3 contains 16 residues. CDR3 protein: CASSSTLRGLRHGYTF. The CDR3 bases are TGTGCCAGCAGTTCCACCCTCAGGGGGCTTCGTCATGGCTACACCTTC.

This clonotype has ten or more counts. The chain combines TRBV7-2 with TRBJ2-7; D may be TRBD1 or TRBD2 (6 bases each). CDR1 is SGHTA and CDR2 is FQGNSA in the germline V gene. This CDR3 has 13 amino acids. V was trimmed by 5 bases and J by 6 bases, leaving 14 bases between them. Here the CDR3 DNA reads TGTGCCAGCAGCAAACTAGGGGGGTTCGAGCAGTACTTC. Protein sequence: CASSKLGGFEQYF. The full variable domain, in which reference TRBV7-2 and TRBJ2-7 provide the parts outside the CDR3, is GAGVSQSPSNKVTEKGKDVELRCDPISGHTALYWYRQSLGQGLEFLIYFQGNSAPDKSGLPSDRFSAERTGGSVSTLTIQRTQQEDSAVYLCASSKLGGFEQYFGPGTRLTVT.

V is TRBV28 and J is TRBJ1-1; D gene uncertain. The CDR3 runs to 12 residues. Trimming took 8 bases from V and 11 from J, leaving 18 bases between them. The germline V gene has CDR1 MDHEN and CDR2 SYDVKM. The CDR3 sequence is CASVTGPYHAFF. DNA of the CDR3: TGTGCCAGCGTCACCGGGCCCTACCACGCTTTCTTT.

This clonotype was counted a few times. The V gene is TRBV7-9, the J gene TRBJ1-3; D gene unclear. The V gene lost 8 bases and the J gene lost 1 base, with 6 bases spanning the gap. Germline-derived CDR1 and CDR2 are SEHNR and FQNEAQ (reference sequence). The length of the CDR3 is 12 residues. The CDR3 DNA sequence: TGTGCCAGCGCGGGTTCTGGAAACACCATATATTTT. The encoded protein is CASAGSGNTIYF.

This clonotype has more than one count but fewer than ten. This chain links TRBV11-2 with TRBJ2-7, with TRBD1 matching 9 bases. Germline CDR1 SGHAT, CDR2 FQNNGV. J was trimmed by 2 bases and V by 7 bases; bases with no gene match: 9. CDR3 length: 15 amino acids. The CDR3 DNA is TGTGCCAGCACCCACTTGGACAGGGGTACCTACGAGCAGTACTTC. This gives the protein CASTHLDRGTYEQYF. Full variable domain (rest looked up from reference TRBV11-2 and TRBJ2-7): EAGVAQSPRYKIIEKRQSVAFWCNPISGHATLYWYQQILGQGPKLLIQFQNNGVVDDSQLPKDRFSAERLKGVDSTLKIQPAKLEDSAVYLCASTHLDRGTYEQYFGPGTRLTVT.

This clonotype came up a few times. The rearrangement uses TRBV6-1 and TRBJ1-1, with D possibly being TRBD1 (5 bases). This CDR3 has 15 residues. Per germline, CDR1 MNHNS and CDR2 SASEGT. The germline V and J ends were trimmed by 5 bases and 1 base, with 14 bases remaining between them. CDR3: CASSTTQEGNTEAFF. CDR3 nucleotide sequence: TGTGCCAGCAGTACAACACAGGAGGGGAACACTGAAGCTTTCTTT.

This chain joins TRBV27 and TRBJ2-7, with 8 bases aligning to TRBD1. The V gene's germline CDR1 is MNHEY and CDR2 SMNVEV (reference sequence). The V and J ends lost 4 bases and 6 bases, in that order; junction bases with no gene match: 8. The CDR3 has 14 residues. CDR3 residues: CASSWTGLAAEQYF. CDR3 DNA sequence: TGTGCCAGCAGTTGGACAGGGCTTGCTGCCGAGCAGTACTTC.

This clonotype was picked up many times. The chain combines TRBV27 with TRBJ2-7; no definite D call. Trimming left V 0 bases short and J 4 bases short, with 7 bases between. This CDR3 spans 13 amino acids. The germline V gene has CDR1 MNHEY and CDR2 SMNVEV (reference sequence). The CDR3 loop reads CASSLSDGYEQYF. The CDR3 region has the DNA TGTGCCAGCAGTTTATCGGACGGATACGAGCAGTACTTC.

The chain uses TRBV6-1 and TRBJ2-7; TRBD1 matches 9 bases. This CDR3 is built from 14 residues. Germline loops: CDR1 MNHNS, CDR2 SASEGT. V shed 5 bases, J shed 2 bases, and the junction held 4 bases outside the gene matches. The CDR3 is CASSPWTGAYEQYF. The CDR3 DNA is TGTGCCAGCAGTCCGTGGACAGGGGCCTACGAGCAGTACTTC.

The rearrangement uses TRBV6-2 or TRBV6-3 and TRBJ2-1, with 8 positions matching TRBD2. The junction had 2 bases not matched to a gene; V was cut back by 5 bases and J by 8 bases. Germline lookup yields CDR1 MNHEY and CDR2 SVGEGT. The CDR3 is made up of 12 amino acids. The CDR3 reads CASSPGGDEQFF. The CDR3 nucleotides are TGTGCCAGCAGTCCCGGGGGGGATGAGCAGTTCTTC.

This clonotype was recorded a few times. The V and J genes are TRBV7-6 and TRBJ2-7; 8 bases fit TRBD1. V lost 3 bases, J lost 5 bases, and 6 bases stayed unmatched. The CDR3 loop spans 14 amino acids. From germline, CDR1 is SGHVS and CDR2 FNYEAQ. The CDR3 region is CASSFGQGLNEQYF. CDR3 nucleotide sequence: TGTGCCAGCAGCTTTGGACAGGGCCTAAACGAGCAGTACTTC.

This clonotype occurred a few times. This chain connects TRBV6-1 to TRBJ1-1, with 7 bases aligning to TRBD1. The CDR3 consists of 14 residues. CDR1 and CDR2 (germline): MNHNS, SASEGT. V trimming: 0 bases; J trimming: 5 bases; junction bases outside the gene matches: 3. The CDR3 here is CASSEALQGTEAFF. CDR3 nucleotides: TGTGCCAGCAGTGAAGCCCTACAGGGGACTGAAGCTTTCTTT.

In this sample, this clonotype turned up many times. The chain joins TRBV28 to TRBJ1-5; weak D call: TRBD1 (6 bases). Per the germline V gene, CDR1 is MDHEN and CDR2 is SYDVKM. V was clipped by 6 bases and J by 7 bases, with 19 bases between them. CDR3 length equals 15 residues. The CDR3 loop is CASSLSGGRGQPQHF. CDR3 DNA sequence: TGTGCCAGCAGCCTTTCCGGGGGGCGCGGACAGCCCCAGCATTTT.

The chain is built from TRBV12-3 or TRBV12-4 and TRBJ2-5; 10 positions match TRBD1. With 6 bases clipped from V and 2 bases from J, the junction kept 6 bases outside the gene matches. The CDR3 is made up of 15 amino acids. The chain's CDR3 is CASSFRTGGQETQYF. DNA of the CDR3: TGTGCCAGCAGCTTCCGGACAGGGGGGCAAGAGACCCAGTACTTC.

This chain connects TRBV30 to TRBJ1-1; 8 bases agree with TRBD1. This CDR3 has 12 amino acids. Losses at the gene ends were 5 bases for V and 5 bases for J; bases not matched to a gene: 4. Germline CDR1 and CDR2: GTSNPN and SVGIG (reference sequence). CDR3 loop: CAWGQGLTEAFF. In DNA, the CDR3 is TGTGCCTGGGGACAGGGATTGACTGAAGCTTTCTTT.

The V call is TRBV11-2, the J call TRBJ2-7; 14 bases are shared with TRBD2. The CDR3 runs to 20 residues. V gave up 4 bases and J gave up 2 bases; unmatched junction bases: 16. Germline CDR1 SGHAT, CDR2 FQNNGV. This chain's CDR3 is CASSSMPGLAGEGGPYEQYF. The CDR3 bases are TGTGCCAGCAGCTCGATGCCGGGACTAGCGGGAGAAGGGGGTCCCTACGAGCAGTACTTC.

This clonotype occurred many times. This chain connects TRBV6-1 to TRBJ2-5; no clear D. Germline CDR1 MNHNS, CDR2 SASEGT. Trimming took off 8 bases at V and 2 bases at J, with 12 bases between the two ends. This CDR3 is 13 amino acids long. The CDR3 region is CASVSGQQETQYF. The CDR3 region has the DNA TGTGCCAGCGTTTCGGGCCAGCAAGAGACCCAGTACTTC.

This clonotype was counted many times. The chain has TRBV7-2 and TRBJ2-7; TRBD1 might be the D (6 bases). V was trimmed by 5 bases and J by 3 bases, leaving 17 bases between them. This CDR3 is built from 15 residues. Germline V gene lookup returns CDR1 SGHTA and CDR2 FQGNSA. CDR3 protein: CASSLLGQNLYEQYF. CDR3 nucleotide sequence: TGTGCCAGCAGCCTACTTGGACAGAATCTCTACGAGCAGTACTTC.

The chain uses TRBV6-2 or TRBV6-3 and TRBJ2-3; TRBD2 matches at 8 bases. The V gene end was trimmed by 5 bases and the J gene end by 2 bases; junction bases not matched to a gene: 3. Germline CDR1 MNHEY, CDR2 SVGEGT. There are 14 residues in the CDR3. CDR3 nucleotides: TGTGCCAGCAGTGAGCGGGAGTTCACAGATACGCAGTATTTT. Its protein is CASSEREFTDTQYF.

This clonotype occurred a few times. The chain recombines TRBV7-2 with TRBJ2-1, with D possibly being TRBD1 (6 bases). The CDR3 sequence is 16 residues long. CDR1 and CDR2 from the germline V gene are SGHTA and FQGNSA. Trimming stripped 8 bases from V and 4 bases from J, with 21 bases between. CDR3 DNA sequence: TGTGCCAGCCAACCCGATGGCCGCAGGGGTTACAATGAGCAGTTCTTC. Translating it yields CASQPDGRRGYNEQFF.

Points on this clonotype: A much larger clone differs from this one at a single base, so this may be a read error. V is TRBV12-3 or TRBV12-4 and J is TRBJ2-7; 7 nucleotides match TRBD1. The length of the CDR3 is 13 residues. V lost 5 bases and J lost 3; bases outside the gene matches: 4. The CDR3 region has the DNA TGTGCCAGCAGTAATGACAGGGTCTACGAGCAGTACTTC. This codes for CASSNDRVYEQYF.

This clonotype was seen many times. This chain uses TRBV7-2 with TRBJ2-7, with TRBD2 matching 8 bases. V was clipped by 5 bases and J by 3 bases; unmatched bases: 9. CDR3 length equals 15 residues. Germline values: CDR1 SGHTA, CDR2 FQGNSA. CDR3 in amino acids: CASSQQPGTSYEQYF. The CDR3 DNA reads TGTGCCAGCAGCCAGCAACCCGGGACTAGCTACGAGCAGTACTTC.

In its sample, this clonotype was seen a few times. The gene calls are TRBV10-2 and TRBJ2-7, with unresolved D. CDR1 and CDR2 (germline): WSHSY, SAAADI. The V end was cut by 5 bases, the J end by 3 bases, with 11 bases between. The CDR3 contains 13 residues. DNA of the CDR3: TGCGCCAGCAGTCAGGACGGAATCTACGAGCAGTACTTC. Amino acid sequence: CASSQDGIYEQYF.

This clonotype was observed many times. The chain recombines TRBV3-1 with TRBJ2-5; 12 bases match TRBD2. The trim removed 5 bases at V and 5 bases at J, leaving 12 bases unmatched. Germline CDR1 is LGHDT and CDR2 is YNNKEL (reference sequence). The CDR3 sequence is 17 residues long. The CDR3 loop reads CASSIRLAGESLETQYF. The CDR3 DNA reads TGTGCCAGCAGCATTAGACTAGCGGGAGAATCTTTGGAGACCCAGTACTTC.

In its sample, this clonotype was seen once. The CDR3 does not close with the conserved phenylalanine or tryptophan, likely indicating a read error. The chain recombines TRBV27 with TRBJ2-7, with TRBD1 matching 12 bases. The germline V gene encodes CDR1 MNHEY and CDR2 SMNVEV (reference sequence). Trimming took 5 bases from V and 4 from J; bases not matched to a gene: 6. The CDR3 is 15 amino acids. The DNA for the CDR3 is TGTGCCAGCAGTAAACGGGACAGGGGGCTGTACGAGCAGTACTCC. Residues: CASSKRDRGLYEQYS.

The chain's CDR3 is CASSKTSMYEQYF. CDR3 bases: TGTGCCAGCAGCAAGACTAGCATGTACGAGCAGTACTTC. This sequence joins TRBV6-1 and TRBJ2-7; 7 positions agree with TRBD2. Germline V gives CDR1 MNHNS, CDR2 SASEGT. The CDR3 spans 13 residues. After removal of 6 bases from V and 4 bases from J, the junction contained 6 bases not matched to a gene.

The chain is built from TRBV7-6 and TRBJ2-3; TRBD2 might be the D (6 bases). The CDR3 sequence is 14 residues long. The germline V gene encodes CDR1 SGHVS and CDR2 FNYEAQ. Trimming shortened V by 3 bases and J by 5 bases, and 12 bases separated the two germline ends. The CDR3 DNA is TGTGCCAGCAGCTTTGAGGCGGGAAGAGATACGCAGTATTTT. It translates to CASSFEAGRDTQYF. The full variable domain, rest sourced from reference TRBV7-6 and TRBJ2-3, is GAGVSQSPRYKVTKRGQDVALRCDPISGHVSLYWYRQALGQGPEFLTYFNYEAQQDKSGLPNDRFSAERPEGSISTLTIQRTEQRDSAMYRCASSFEAGRDTQYFGPGTRLTVL.

The chain carries TRBV3-1 and TRBJ2-7, with 9 positions matching TRBD1. This CDR3 comprises 15 residues. The V gene's germline CDR1 is LGHDT and CDR2 YNNKEL (reference sequence). Trimming cost V 2 bases and J 1 base; bases outside gene matches: 3. This chain's CDR3 is CASSQWTGASYEQYF. For the CDR3, the DNA is TGTGCCAGCAGCCAATGGACAGGGGCTTCCTACGAGCAGTACTTC.